This T cell receptor (beta chain) was found in a study of blood T cell repertoires in COVID-19. About the study: There were acute and convalescent COVID-19 samples, and they came from the United States, Italy and Spain. Sources were T cells, B-cell-depleted T cells, or PBMCs; the material itself was cDNA or gDNA.

Original handling: Reference gene primer amplification yielded estimated nucleated cell counts. Sequencing used immunoSEQ multiplex PCR; TCRdb keeps in-frame clones, though not all of them. D and trimming come from the DNA, and the V and J calls and clone size come from that table. Of some 160,000 clones in the sample, 89% are singletons; the top ten hold around 3%. This CDR3 contains 16 residues. Looked up from germline, CDR1 is SGHAT and CDR2 is FQNNGV. The junction had 7 bases not matched to a gene; V was cut back by 3 bases and J by 5 bases. This chain joins TRBV11-2 and TRBJ2-3, with 11 nucleotides matching TRBD1. The source material was peripheral blood. The sequence derives from a man between 60 and 75 years old with acute or convalescent COVID-19. The CDR3 loop reads CASSFAWTGGLDTQYF. The CDR3 nucleotides are TGTGCCAGCAGCTTTGCATGGACAGGGGGCTTAGATACGCAGTATTTT.